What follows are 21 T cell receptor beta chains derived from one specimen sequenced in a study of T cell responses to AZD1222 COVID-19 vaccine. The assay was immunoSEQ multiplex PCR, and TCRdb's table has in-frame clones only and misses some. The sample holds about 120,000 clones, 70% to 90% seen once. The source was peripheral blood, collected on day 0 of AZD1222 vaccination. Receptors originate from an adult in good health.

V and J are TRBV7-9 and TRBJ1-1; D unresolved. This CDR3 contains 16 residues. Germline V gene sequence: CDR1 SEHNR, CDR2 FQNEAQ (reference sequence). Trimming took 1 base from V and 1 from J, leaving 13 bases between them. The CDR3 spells CASSLGILRSNTEAFF. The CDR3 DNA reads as TGTGCCAGCAGCTTAGGAATTTTACGGTCGAACACTGAAGCTTTCTTT.

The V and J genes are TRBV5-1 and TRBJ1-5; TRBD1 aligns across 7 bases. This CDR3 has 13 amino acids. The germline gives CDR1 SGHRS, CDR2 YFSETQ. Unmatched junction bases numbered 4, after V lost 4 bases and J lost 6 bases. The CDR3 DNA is TGCGCCAGCAGCGACAGGGTTGGTCAGCCCCAGCATTTT. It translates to CASSDRVGQPQHF.

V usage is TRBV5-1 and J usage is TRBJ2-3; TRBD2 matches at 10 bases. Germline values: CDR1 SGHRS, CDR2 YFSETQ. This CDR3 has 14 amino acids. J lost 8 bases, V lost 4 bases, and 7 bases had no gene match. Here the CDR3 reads CASSPSGGASTQYF. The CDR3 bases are TGCGCCAGCAGCCCGAGCGGGGGGGCATCTACGCAGTATTTT.

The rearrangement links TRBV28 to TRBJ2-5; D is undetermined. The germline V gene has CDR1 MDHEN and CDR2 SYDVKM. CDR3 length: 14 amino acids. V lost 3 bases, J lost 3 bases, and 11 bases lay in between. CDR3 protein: CASSFRQHKETQYF. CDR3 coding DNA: TGTGCCAGCAGTTTTCGGCAGCACAAAGAGACCCAGTACTTC.

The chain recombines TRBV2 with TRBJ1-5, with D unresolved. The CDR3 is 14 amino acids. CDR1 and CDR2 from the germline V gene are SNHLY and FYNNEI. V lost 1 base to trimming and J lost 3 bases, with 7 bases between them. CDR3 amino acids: CASSEVTDNQPQHF. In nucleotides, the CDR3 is TGTGCCAGCAGTGAAGTGACGGACAATCAGCCCCAGCATTTT. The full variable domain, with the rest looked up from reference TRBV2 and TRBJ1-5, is EPEVTQTPSHQVTQMGQEVILRCVPISNHLYFYWYRQILGQKVEFLVSFYNNEISEKSEIFDDQFSVERPDGSNFTLKIRSTKLEDSAMYFCASSEVTDNQPQHFGDGTRLSIL.

The CDR3 sequence is CASSQDSGVNYGYTF. In nucleotides, the CDR3 is TGTGCCAGCAGCCAAGATTCCGGGGTGAACTATGGCTACACCTTC. The genes are TRBV4-2 and TRBJ1-2; no clear D. Germline CDR1 and CDR2: LGHNA and YNFKEQ. Trimming cost V 0 bases and J 2 bases, with 10 bases left between them. The CDR3 runs to 15 residues.

The CDR3 DNA sequence: TGCGCCAGCAGCTTCGGAGGCAGGGGTTACGAGCAGTACTTC. Its translation is CASSFGGRGYEQYF. The chain combines TRBV5-1 with TRBJ2-7; perhaps TRBD1 as D (6 bases). The germline V and J ends were trimmed by 2 bases and 4 bases, with 13 bases remaining between them. CDR3 length: 14 residues. The germline V gene encodes CDR1 SGHRS and CDR2 YFSETQ. Together with reference TRBV5-1 and TRBJ2-7, the CDR3 gives the full variable domain: KAGVTQTPRYLIKTRGQQVTLSCSPISGHRSVSWYQQTPGQGLQFLFEYFSETQRNKGNFPGRFSGRQFSNSRSEMNVSTLELGDSALYLCASSFGGRGYEQYFGPGTRLTVT.

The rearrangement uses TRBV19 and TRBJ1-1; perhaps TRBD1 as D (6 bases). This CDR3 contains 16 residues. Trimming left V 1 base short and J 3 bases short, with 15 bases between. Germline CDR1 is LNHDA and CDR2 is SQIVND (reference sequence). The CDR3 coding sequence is TGTGCCAGTAGTATAGTACGACTCCCAGGGGACACTGAAGCTTTCTTT. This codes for CASSIVRLPGDTEAFF. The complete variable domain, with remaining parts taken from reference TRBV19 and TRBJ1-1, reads DGGITQSPKYLFRKEGQNVTLSCEQNLNHDAMYWYRQDPGQGLRLIYYSQIVNDFQKGDIAEGYSVSREKKESFPLTVTSAQKNPTAFYLCASSIVRLPGDTEAFFGQGTRLTVV.

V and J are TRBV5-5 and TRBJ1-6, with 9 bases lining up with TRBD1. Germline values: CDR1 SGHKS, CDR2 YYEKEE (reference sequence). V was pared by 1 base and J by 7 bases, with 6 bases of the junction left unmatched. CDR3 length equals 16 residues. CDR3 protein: CASSLWSGTGNSPLHF. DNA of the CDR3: TGTGCCAGCAGCTTGTGGTCCGGGACAGGGAATTCACCCCTCCACTTT. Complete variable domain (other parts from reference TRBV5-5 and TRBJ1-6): DAGVTQSPTHLIKTRGQQVTLRCSPISGHKSVSWYQQVLGQGPQFIFQYYEKEERGRGNFPDRFSARQFPNYSSELNVNALLLGDSALYLCASSLWSGTGNSPLHFGNGTRLTVT.

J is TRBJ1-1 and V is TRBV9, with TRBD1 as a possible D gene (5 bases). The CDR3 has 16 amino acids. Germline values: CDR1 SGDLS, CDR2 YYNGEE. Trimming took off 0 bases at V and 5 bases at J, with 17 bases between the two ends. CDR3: CASSVDPAGPETEAFF. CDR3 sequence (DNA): TGTGCCAGCAGCGTAGATCCGGCGGGACCTGAGACTGAAGCTTTCTTT.

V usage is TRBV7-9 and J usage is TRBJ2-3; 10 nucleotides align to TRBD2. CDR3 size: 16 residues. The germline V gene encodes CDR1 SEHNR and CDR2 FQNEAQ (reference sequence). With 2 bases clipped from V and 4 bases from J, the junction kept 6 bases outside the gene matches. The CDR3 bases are TGTGCCAGCAGCTTAAGGACTAGCGGTCCCCCAGATACGCAGTATTTT. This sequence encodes CASSLRTSGPPDTQYF.

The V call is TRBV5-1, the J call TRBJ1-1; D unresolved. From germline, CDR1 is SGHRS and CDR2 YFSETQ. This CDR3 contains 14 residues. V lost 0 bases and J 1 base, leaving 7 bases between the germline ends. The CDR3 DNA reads TGCGCCAGCAGCTTGGAGCTCAGGAACACTGAAGCTTTCTTT. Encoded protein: CASSLELRNTEAFF.

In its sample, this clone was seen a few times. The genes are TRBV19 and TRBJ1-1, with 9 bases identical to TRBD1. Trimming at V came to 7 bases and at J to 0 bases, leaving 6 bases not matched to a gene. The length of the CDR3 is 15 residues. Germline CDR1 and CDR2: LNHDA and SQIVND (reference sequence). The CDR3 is CASTPWTGVNTEAFF. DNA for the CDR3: TGTGCCAGTACCCCCTGGACAGGGGTGAACACTGAAGCTTTCTTT.

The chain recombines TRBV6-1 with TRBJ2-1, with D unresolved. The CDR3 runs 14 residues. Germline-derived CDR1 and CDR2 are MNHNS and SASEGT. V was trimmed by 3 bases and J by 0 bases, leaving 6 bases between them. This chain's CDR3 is CASSEQSSYNEQFF. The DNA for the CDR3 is TGTGCCAGCAGTGAGCAGAGCTCCTACAATGAGCAGTTCTTC.

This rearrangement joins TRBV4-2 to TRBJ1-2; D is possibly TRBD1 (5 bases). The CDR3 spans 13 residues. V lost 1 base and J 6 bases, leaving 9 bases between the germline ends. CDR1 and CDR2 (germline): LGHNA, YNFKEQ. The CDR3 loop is CASSQGQKDGYTF. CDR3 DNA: TGTGCCAGCAGCCAAGGACAGAAGGATGGCTACACCTTC.

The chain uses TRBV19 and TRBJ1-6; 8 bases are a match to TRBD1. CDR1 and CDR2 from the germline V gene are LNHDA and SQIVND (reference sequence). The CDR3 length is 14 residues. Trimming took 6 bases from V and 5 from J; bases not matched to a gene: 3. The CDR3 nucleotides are TGTGCCAGTAGGGACAGGGATAATAATTCACCCCTCCACTTT. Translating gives CASRDRDNNSPLHF.

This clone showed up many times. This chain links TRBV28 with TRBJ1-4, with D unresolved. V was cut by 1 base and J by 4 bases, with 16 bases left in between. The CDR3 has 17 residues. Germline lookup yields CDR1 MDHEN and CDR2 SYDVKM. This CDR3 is CASSLLGTRALNEKLFF. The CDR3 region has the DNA TGTGCCAGCAGTTTATTGGGTACACGGGCCCTTAATGAAAAACTGTTTTTT.

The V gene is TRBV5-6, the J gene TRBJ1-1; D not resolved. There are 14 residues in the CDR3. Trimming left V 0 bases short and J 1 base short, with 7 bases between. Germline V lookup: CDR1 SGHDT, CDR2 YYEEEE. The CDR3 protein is CASSLGQTNTEAFF. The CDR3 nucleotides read TGTGCCAGCAGCTTGGGGCAGACGAACACTGAAGCTTTCTTT.

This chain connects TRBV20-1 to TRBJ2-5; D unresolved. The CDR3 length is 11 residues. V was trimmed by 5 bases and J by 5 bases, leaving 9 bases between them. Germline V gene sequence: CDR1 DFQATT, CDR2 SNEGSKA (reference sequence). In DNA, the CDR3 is TGCAGTGCTCGGCCCGTGGAGACCCAGTACTTC. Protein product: CSARPVETQYF.

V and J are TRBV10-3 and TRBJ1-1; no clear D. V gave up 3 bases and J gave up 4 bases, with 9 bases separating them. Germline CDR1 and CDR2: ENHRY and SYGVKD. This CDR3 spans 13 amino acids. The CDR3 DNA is TGTGCCATCAGTGAATCCACGGCCACTGAAGCTTTCTTT. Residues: CAISESTATEAFF.

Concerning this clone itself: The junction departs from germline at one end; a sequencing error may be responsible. In DNA, the CDR3 is TGTGCCAGCAGTTTGAGGCCAGGGGGTTTGGCCTTC. This translates into CASSLRPGGLAF. The rearrangement uses TRBV28 and TRBJ1-2; 7 nucleotides line up with TRBD1. Germline V CDR1 and CDR2: MDHEN, SYDVKM. The CDR3 is made up of 12 amino acids.